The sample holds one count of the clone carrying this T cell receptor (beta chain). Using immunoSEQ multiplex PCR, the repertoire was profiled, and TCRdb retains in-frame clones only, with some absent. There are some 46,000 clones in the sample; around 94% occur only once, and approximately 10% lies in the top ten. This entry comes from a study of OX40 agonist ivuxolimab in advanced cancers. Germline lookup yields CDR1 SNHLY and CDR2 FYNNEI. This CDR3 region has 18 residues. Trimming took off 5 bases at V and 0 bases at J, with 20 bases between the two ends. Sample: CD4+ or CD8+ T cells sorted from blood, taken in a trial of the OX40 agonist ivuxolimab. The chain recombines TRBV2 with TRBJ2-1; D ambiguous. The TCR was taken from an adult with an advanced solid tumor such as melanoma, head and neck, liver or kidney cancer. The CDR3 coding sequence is TGTGCCAGCAGTCACACCCCCACACTCTCAAGCTCCTACAATGAGCAGTTCTTC. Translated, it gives CASSHTPTLSSSYNEQFF.